This entry is about one TCR beta chain. The source of the sample is a study of blood T cell repertoires in COVID-19. The repertoire was sequenced with immunoSEQ multiplex PCR; TCRdb's copy has only in-frame clones and lacks some. The table lists roughly 440,000 clones, around 88% of them singletons. Deletions cut 4 bases from V and 5 bases from J, with 18 bases between. The CDR3 is 15 residues long. In germline, CDR1 is SGDLS, CDR2 YYNGEE. This sequence was found in a woman aged 45 to 65 with COVID-19, enrolled during active disease. Sequencing was carried out using peripheral blood. The chain combines TRBV9 with TRBJ1-1; D remains unclear. Here the CDR3 reads CASSPGWGEGTEAFF. CDR3 DNA: TGTGCCAGCAGCCCCGGGTGGGGTGAGGGAACTGAAGCTTTCTTT.